A single sample gave rise to the 6 T cell receptor beta chains below, sequenced in a study of shared clonotypes between healthy human individuals. Cells designated naive CD8 were CD45RO-negative and were positively selected for CCR7, with terminally differentiated effector memory CD45RA+ cells excluded. Sequenced by immunoSEQ multiplex PCR; TCRdb stores in-frame clones only, minus some. The top ten hold 0.1% to 0.11% of the sample, which has about 590,000 clones, less than 97% seen once. Sequencing used naive CD8+ T cells sorted from blood. The receptors come from a woman aged 25 to 39 in good health.

The rearrangement uses TRBV27 and TRBJ2-5, with 9 positions matching TRBD1. This CDR3 contains 16 residues. J gave up 5 bases and V 3 bases, and 10 bases lay outside the gene matches. In germline, CDR1 is MNHEY, CDR2 SMNVEV (reference sequence). In DNA form, the CDR3 reads TGTGCCAGCAGTTTCGGAACAGGGGGCCATGAGGAGACCCAGTACTTC. This translates into CASSFGTGGHEETQYF.

Remarks on this clone: A read error may produce the germline difference seen at one junction end. The chain is built from TRBV2 and TRBJ2-7; 14 positions agree with TRBD2. Germline values: CDR1 SNHLY, CDR2 FYNNEI. The CDR3 is 13 residues long. CDR3 nucleotides: TGTGCCAGAAAAGGGACTAGCGGGAGTATTTTGGACTTC. This encodes CARKGTSGSILDF.

The rearrangement uses TRBV4-2 and TRBJ2-3, with D maybe TRBD2 (6 bases). The germline V and J ends were trimmed by 7 bases and 1 base, with 9 bases remaining between them. Germline V CDR1 and CDR2: LGHNA, YNFKEQ. CDR3 length: 13 residues. CDR3 nucleotide sequence: TGTGCCAGCACTAGCGTTGGCACAGATACGCAGTATTTT. Translated, it gives CASTSVGTDTQYF.

The genes are TRBV7-9 and TRBJ1-2; no clear D. The CDR3 runs to 13 residues. Looked up from germline, CDR1 is SEHNR and CDR2 is FQNEAQ (reference sequence). Trimming pared 1 base from V and 4 bases from J, leaving 7 bases between. The CDR3 DNA sequence: TGTGCCAGCAGCTTAGACCCAACCTATGGCTACACCTTC. Its protein product is CASSLDPTYGYTF.

The V gene is TRBV27, the J gene TRBJ2-5; a weak D match, TRBD2 (5 bases). CDR3 length: 14 residues. Germline V gives CDR1 MNHEY, CDR2 SMNVEV (reference sequence). Trimming shortened V by 6 bases and J by 5 bases, and 16 bases separated the two germline ends. The CDR3 region is CASRVVGSGETQYF. CDR3 in DNA: TGTGCCAGCAGAGTTGTTGGGTCGGGGGAGACCCAGTACTTC.

The V call is TRBV9, the J call TRBJ1-5; D not resolved. There are 14 residues in the CDR3. Germline CDR1 and CDR2: SGDLS and YYNGEE. Trimming removed 0 bases from V and 5 bases from J, with 9 bases in between. The CDR3 DNA sequence: TGTGCCAGCAGCGTAGGAGCGTGGGATCAGCCCCAGCATTTT. This sequence encodes CASSVGAWDQPQHF.